The clone carrying this TCR beta chain was found a few times. Its antigen is unknown. The CDR3 length is 13 residues. Trimming took off 2 bases at V and 8 bases at J, with 10 bases between the two ends. Culture lasted 10 days before CD4+ T cell isolation. From March to December 2020, the person had a SARS-CoV-2 infection that was confirmed by PCR. The vaccine given was either BNT162b2 or mRNA-1273, in two doses. Repertoires were generated with immunoSEQ multiplex PCR, while TCRdb's copy carries only in-frame clones and drops some. The sample records over 35,000 clones, just over 75% being singletons. The data stem from a study of vaccination effects on CD4 cells after COVID-19. Study-level background: It was a median of 72 days after the second dose that post-vaccine samples were obtained.

The sequence was collected from a human donor who had a prior SARS-CoV-2 infection. The chain combines TRBV12-3 or TRBV12-4 with TRBJ2-1; D call uncertain. The sample in question was CD4+ T cells from PBMCs cultured without peptide, obtained after COVID-19 vaccination. CDR3 sequence (DNA): TGTGCCAGCAGTTTACGGAAGACGGATGAGCAGTTCTTC. Its protein product is CASSLRKTDEQFF.